A single sample gave rise to the 25 T cell receptor beta chains below, sequenced in a study of cytomegalovirus exposure and HLA in healthy donors. Vbeta (60) and Jbeta (13) primers were used in the PCR. Only in-frame clones appear in the TCRdb table, and some are missing; sequencing was by immunoSEQ multiplex PCR. The sample contains under 150,000 clones, approximately 73% of which appear only once. The sample taken for sequencing was PBMCs. The receptor source for this set is a woman aged 40 to 55 in good health and CMV-seronegative.

The chain employs TRBV7-2 and TRBJ2-2; D possibly corresponds to TRBD1 (5 bases). This CDR3 has 14 residues. Germline V gives CDR1 SGHTA, CDR2 FQGNSA. V was clipped by 1 base and J by 3 bases, with 6 bases between them. The CDR3 region is CASSLEGYTGELFF. The DNA for the CDR3 is TGTGCCAGCAGCTTAGAGGGGTACACCGGGGAGCTGTTTTTT.

V usage is TRBV18 and J usage is TRBJ1-5; 8 bases align to TRBD1. The V and J ends lost 5 bases and 4 bases, in that order; junction bases with no gene match: 10. This CDR3 spans 16 amino acids. From germline, CDR1 is KGHSH and CDR2 LQKENI. The CDR3 reads CASSLGTGGNNQPQHF. Written as DNA, the CDR3 is TGTGCCAGCTCATTAGGGACAGGAGGAAATAATCAGCCCCAGCATTTT.

The chain is built from TRBV18 and TRBJ1-1; D ambiguous. The CDR3 runs to 13 residues. Germline V gene sequence: CDR1 KGHSH, CDR2 LQKENI. Trimming pared 2 bases from V and 0 bases from J, leaving 4 bases between. Written as DNA, the CDR3 is TGTGCCAGCTCACCAACAGTGAACACTGAAGCTTTCTTT. This translates into CASSPTVNTEAFF.

The CDR3 bases are TGTGCCAGCATCTTTACTCGGACAGGGCGGGATGGCTACACCTTC. Translated, it gives CASIFTRTGRDGYTF. The chain has TRBV28 and TRBJ1-2, with 8 nucleotides matching TRBD1. Germline V gene lookup returns CDR1 MDHEN and CDR2 SYDVKM. The junction had 13 bases not matched to a gene; V was cut back by 7 bases and J by 6 bases. The CDR3 is 15 residues long.

The CDR3 here is CASSPPVRGAEGYTF. CDR3 sequence (DNA): TGTGCCAGCTCACCACCGGTCAGGGGGGCAGAAGGCTACACCTTC. The chain recombines TRBV18 with TRBJ1-2; 7 bases map to TRBD1. The CDR3 is 15 residues long. The V segment lost 0 bases and the J segment 8 bases; nucleotides outside the gene matches: 9. Per germline, CDR1 KGHSH and CDR2 LQKENI.

This chain joins TRBV7-2 and TRBJ2-2; 9 bases align to TRBD2. The V gene end was trimmed by 5 bases and the J gene end by 3 bases; junction bases not matched to a gene: 10. From germline, CDR1 is SGHTA and CDR2 FQGNSA. This CDR3 has 17 residues. In DNA form, the CDR3 reads TGTGCCAGCAGCCTTGCCTCGCGGGGGGGATACACCGGGGAGCTGTTTTTT. It translates to CASSLASRGGYTGELFF.

V is TRBV4-3 and J is TRBJ1-2; 7 nucleotides align to TRBD1. V lost 4 bases, J lost 8 bases, and 10 bases stayed unmatched. CDR1 is LGHNA and CDR2 is YSLEER in the germline V gene. This CDR3 region has 14 residues. Here the CDR3 DNA reads TGCGCCAGCAGCCCCTCACAGGGGCAAGGGGGCTACACCTTC. Encoded protein: CASSPSQGQGGYTF.

The genes are TRBV27 and TRBJ2-7; tentative D call: TRBD1 (6 bases). Germline V gene sequence: CDR1 MNHEY, CDR2 SMNVEV (reference sequence). Between the trimmed V and J ends, which lost 4 bases and 0 bases, there was a span of 28 bases. This CDR3 comprises 20 residues. The CDR3 reads CASSSKPPLRDILLSYEQYF. Here the CDR3 DNA reads TGTGCCAGCAGTTCTAAACCCCCTCTCCGGGACATTCTCCTCTCCTACGAGCAGTACTTC.

The chain uses TRBV28 and TRBJ1-2, with a possible D match to TRBD1 (5 bases). CDR3 length: 16 amino acids. The V end lost 8 bases, the J end lost 8 bases, and 27 bases lay between the germline ends. CDR1 and CDR2 (germline): MDHEN, SYDVKM. The CDR3 DNA reads as TGTGCCAGCCAAATCCCCGGGGACTGGGACTTGGGGGGCTACACCTTC. It yields the protein CASQIPGDWDLGGYTF.

The rearrangement links TRBV6-5 to TRBJ1-2, with D possibly being TRBD1 (5 bases). Trimming took off 2 bases at V and 5 bases at J, with 9 bases between the two ends. Germline-derived CDR1 and CDR2 are MNHEY and SVGAGI. The CDR3 runs to 13 residues. CDR3 sequence reads: CASSYRGGYGYTF. CDR3 DNA sequence: TGTGCCAGCAGTTACAGGGGAGGGTATGGCTACACCTTC.

This clone occurred once. V gene TRBV5-1 combines with J gene TRBJ2-1, with TRBD1 matching 7 bases. The CDR3 is made up of 17 amino acids. The germline V gene encodes CDR1 SGHRS and CDR2 YFSETQ. The ends lost 0 bases at V and 9 bases at J; junction bases unmatched: 15. The CDR3 loop reads CASSLGPRTGGNGEQFF. CDR3 bases: TGCGCCAGCAGCTTGGGACCTCGGACAGGTGGGAACGGTGAGCAGTTCTTC.

This clone was seen a handful of times. The chain carries TRBV6-5 and TRBJ1-2, with D possibly being TRBD1 (5 bases). CDR1 MNHEY and CDR2 SVGAGI come from the germline V gene. V lost 8 bases and J 6 bases, leaving 13 bases between the germline ends. The CDR3 is 12 residues long. DNA for the CDR3: TGTGCCAGCGGGCAGGGTATGGATGGCTACACCTTC. Encoded protein: CASGQGMDGYTF.

V gene TRBV5-1 combines with J gene TRBJ1-2, with D tentatively TRBD1 (5 bases). The CDR3 loop spans 14 amino acids. Germline CDR1 reads SGHRS; CDR2 reads YFSETQ. Trimming pared 3 bases from V and 2 bases from J, leaving 11 bases between. The DNA for the CDR3 is TGCGCCAGCAGCTCAACGGGGGACAACTATGGCTACACCTTC. Encoded protein: CASSSTGDNYGYTF.

This chain links TRBV6-4 with TRBJ2-7; tentative D call: TRBD1 (6 bases). The CDR3 totals 16 residues. The V gene lost 6 bases and the J gene lost 4 bases, with 22 bases spanning the gap. The germline CDR1 and CDR2 sequences are MRHNA and SNTAGT. The CDR3 nucleotides are TGTGCCAGCAGCATGACAGGATCCGCGCCGGCGTACGAGCAGTACGTC. Amino acid sequence: CASSMTGSAPAYEQYV.

CDR3 nucleotides: TGTGCCAGCAGCTTACGGGGACTGCGGGAAGCTTTCTTT. Residues: CASSLRGLREAFF. The chain links TRBV7-2 to TRBJ1-1, with a possible D match to TRBD1 (5 bases). The CDR3 covers 13 residues. CDR1 and CDR2 (germline): SGHTA, FQGNSA. V was pared by 2 bases and J by 8 bases, with 12 bases between.

The chain links TRBV27 to TRBJ1-2; 9 nucleotides align to TRBD1. CDR3 size: 14 residues. Germline V gene data show CDR1 as MNHEY and CDR2 as SMNVEV (reference sequence). J lost 3 bases, V lost 3 bases, and 2 bases had no gene match. CDR3 DNA sequence: TGTGCCAGCAGTTTCTACAGGGGGCACTATGGCTACACCTTC. Its protein product is CASSFYRGHYGYTF.

The V and J genes are TRBV7-2 and TRBJ2-2, with 7 bases matching TRBD1. Trimming at V came to 2 bases and at J to 7 bases, leaving 4 bases not matched to a gene. Germline V gene lookup returns CDR1 SGHTA and CDR2 FQGNSA. The CDR3 length is 14 residues. CDR3 DNA: TGTGCCAGCAGCTTAATACAGGGGTTCGGGGAGCTGTTTTTT. Encoded protein: CASSLIQGFGELFF. Full variable domain (rest looked up from reference TRBV7-2 and TRBJ2-2): GAGVSQSPSNKVTEKGKDVELRCDPISGHTALYWYRQSLGQGLEFLIYFQGNSAPDKSGLPSDRFSAERTGGSVSTLTIQRTQQEDSAVYLCASSLIQGFGELFFGEGSRLTVL.

This clone was seen just once. This chain joins TRBV19 and TRBJ1-1; unclear D gene. The CDR3 has 12 amino acids. The germline CDR1 and CDR2 sequences are LNHDA and SQIVND (reference sequence). Trimming pared 6 bases from V and 8 bases from J, leaving 13 bases between. In DNA form, the CDR3 reads TGTGCCAGTAGCGGAAGGAGTAGGGAAGCTTTCTTT. Its translation: CASSGRSREAFF.

The chain carries TRBV5-6 and TRBJ2-2, with D unresolved. Germline V gene data show CDR1 as SGHDT and CDR2 as YYEEEE. The germline V and J ends were trimmed by 2 bases and 2 bases, with 7 bases remaining between them. This CDR3 has 14 amino acids. The CDR3 spells CASSFSGNTGELFF. The CDR3 nucleotides are TGTGCCAGCAGCTTTTCGGGTAACACCGGGGAGCTGTTTTTT. Supplemented by reference TRBV5-6 and TRBJ2-2, the full variable domain reads DAGVTQSPTHLIKTRGQQVTLRCSPKSGHDTVSWYQQALGQGPQFIFQYYEEEERQRGNFPDRFSGHQFPNYSSELNVNALLLGDSALYLCASSFSGNTGELFFGEGSRLTVL.

The chain couples TRBV4-2 to TRBJ1-2; TRBD1 matches at 8 bases. This CDR3 has 15 residues. Germline V gene data show CDR1 as LGHNA and CDR2 as YNFKEQ. With V trimmed by 0 bases and J by 4 bases, 4 bases remained unmatched. This CDR3 is CASSQDLDRAYGYTF. Here the CDR3 DNA reads TGTGCCAGCAGCCAAGATCTGGACAGGGCCTATGGCTACACCTTC.

This clone was seen many times. The V and J genes are TRBV7-9 and TRBJ1-5, with 11 positions matching TRBD1. The CDR3 is made up of 14 amino acids. Germline CDR1 SEHNR, CDR2 FQNEAQ (reference sequence). After removal of 6 bases from V and 5 bases from J, the junction contained 3 bases not matched to a gene. DNA of the CDR3: TGTGCCAGCAGTCGGACAGGGGGCGATCAGCCCCAGCATTTT. Translating gives CASSRTGGDQPQHF.

The chain combines TRBV2 with TRBJ2-5, with a possible D match to TRBD2 (5 bases). This CDR3 comprises 12 residues. V was cut by 8 bases and J by 14 bases, with 21 bases left in between. Germline V gene data show CDR1 as SNHLY and CDR2 as FYNNEI. CDR3 in DNA: TGTGCCAGCGGGATGGACTTATCTGACCCCTACTTC. As protein: CASGMDLSDPYF.

V usage is TRBV5-1 and J usage is TRBJ2-5; 7 bases agree with TRBD1. J lost 0 bases, V lost 2 bases, and 7 bases had no gene match. This CDR3 has 16 amino acids. From germline, CDR1 is SGHRS and CDR2 YFSETQ. CDR3 sequence reads: CASSLGQVPYQETQYF. The CDR3, as DNA: TGCGCCAGCAGCTTAGGACAGGTTCCGTACCAAGAGACCCAGTACTTC.

The chain combines TRBV6-5 with TRBJ1-2, with TRBD1 as a possible D gene (5 bases). Germline V gene sequence: CDR1 MNHEY, CDR2 SVGAGI. The V end was cut by 2 bases, the J end by 1 base, with 14 bases between. The length of the CDR3 is 16 residues. Here the CDR3 reads CASSYTPTQVNYGYTF. CDR3 sequence (DNA): TGTGCCAGCAGTTACACACCTACACAGGTTAACTATGGCTACACCTTC.

This clone was found a few times. For the CDR3, the DNA is TGTGCCAGCAGTTGGGACGGGAGCTCTCATGGCTACACCTTC. This sequence encodes CASSWDGSSHGYTF. The chain combines TRBV6-6 with TRBJ1-2; possible D gene TRBD1, 5 bases. The CDR3 extends over 14 amino acids. CDR1 and CDR2 (germline): MNHNY, SVGAGI (reference sequence). Trimming pared 4 bases from V and 6 bases from J, leaving 15 bases between.